This T cell receptor (beta chain) is from a study of blood T cell repertoires in COVID-19. Study context: Samples representing acute and convalescent COVID-19 were sourced from the United States, Italy and Spain.

The CDR3 runs 16 residues. The junction had 7 bases not matched to a gene; V was cut back by 2 bases and J by 1 base. Germline values: CDR1 SEHNR, CDR2 FQNEAQ (reference sequence). Living in 24 US areas, the participants were between 18 and 89 years of age. Cohort assignment relied on participant-reported clinical history. Either two negative PCRs, clearance, or symptom resolution qualified Cohort 3 donors as recovered. This clone was seen a handful of times. The data were produced by immunoSEQ multiplex PCR, yet TCRdb's version contains in-frame clones alone and is incomplete. The table records about 210,000 clones, 89% of them present only once.

This clonotype was sampled from a woman aged 18-35 years who had recovered from COVID-19. Sequenced material: PBMCs or T cells enriched from blood (not recorded which). This chain uses TRBV7-9 with TRBJ2-5, with TRBD2 matching over 7 bases. Here the CDR3 DNA reads TGTGCCAGCAGCTTACTGGGGCGGGGGACCCAAGAGACCCAGTACTTC. Its translation: CASSLLGRGTQETQYF.